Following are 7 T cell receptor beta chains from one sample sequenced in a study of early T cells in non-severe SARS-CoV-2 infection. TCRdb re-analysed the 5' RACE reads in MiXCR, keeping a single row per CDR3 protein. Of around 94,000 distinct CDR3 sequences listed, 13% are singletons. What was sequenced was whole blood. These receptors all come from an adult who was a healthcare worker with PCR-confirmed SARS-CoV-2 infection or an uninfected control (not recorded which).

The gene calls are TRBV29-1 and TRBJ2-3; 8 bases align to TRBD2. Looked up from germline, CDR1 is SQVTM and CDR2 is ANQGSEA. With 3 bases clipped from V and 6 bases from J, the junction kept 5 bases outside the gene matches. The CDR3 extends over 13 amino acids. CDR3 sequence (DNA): TGCAGCGTTGAGGGACTAGTCTCCGATACGCAGTATTTT. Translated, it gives CSVEGLVSDTQYF.

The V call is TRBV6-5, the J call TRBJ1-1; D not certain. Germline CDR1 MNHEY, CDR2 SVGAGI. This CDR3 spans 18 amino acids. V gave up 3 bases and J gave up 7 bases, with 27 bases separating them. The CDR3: CASSYGHKRPGPGVEAFF. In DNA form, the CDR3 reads TGTGCCAGCAGTTATGGGCACAAGCGCCCAGGCCCCGGGGTTGAAGCTTTCTTT.

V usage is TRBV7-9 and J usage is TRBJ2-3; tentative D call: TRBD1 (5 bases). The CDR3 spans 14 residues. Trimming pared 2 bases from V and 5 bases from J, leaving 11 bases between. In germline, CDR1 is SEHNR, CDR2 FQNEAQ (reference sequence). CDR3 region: CASSLIGQGDTQYF. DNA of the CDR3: TGTGCCAGCAGCTTAATAGGGCAGGGAGATACGCAGTATTTT.

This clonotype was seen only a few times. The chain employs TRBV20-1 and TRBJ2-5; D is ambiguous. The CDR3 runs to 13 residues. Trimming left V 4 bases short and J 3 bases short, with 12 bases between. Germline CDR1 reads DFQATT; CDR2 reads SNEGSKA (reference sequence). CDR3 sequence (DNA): TGCAGTGCTAAATCTTTTGTGGAAGAGACCCAGTACTTC. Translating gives CSAKSFVEETQYF.

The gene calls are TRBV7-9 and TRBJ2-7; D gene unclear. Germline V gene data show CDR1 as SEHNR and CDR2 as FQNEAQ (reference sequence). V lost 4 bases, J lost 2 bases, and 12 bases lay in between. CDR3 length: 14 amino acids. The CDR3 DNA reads TGTGCCAGCAGCTCCGTGGATCGGGCCTACGAGCAGTACTTC. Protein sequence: CASSSVDRAYEQYF.

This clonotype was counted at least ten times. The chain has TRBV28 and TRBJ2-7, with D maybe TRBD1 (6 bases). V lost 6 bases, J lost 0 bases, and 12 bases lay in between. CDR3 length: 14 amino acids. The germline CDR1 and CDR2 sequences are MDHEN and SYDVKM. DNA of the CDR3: TGTGCCAGCAGGCCTACAGGGAGCTCCTACGAGCAGTACTTC. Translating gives CASRPTGSSYEQYF.

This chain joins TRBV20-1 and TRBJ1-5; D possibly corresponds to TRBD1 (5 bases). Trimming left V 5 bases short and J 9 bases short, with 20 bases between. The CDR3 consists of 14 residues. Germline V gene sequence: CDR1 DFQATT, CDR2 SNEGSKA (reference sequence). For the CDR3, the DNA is TGCAGTGCTTCCCGGGGACCGGAGCTTTGGCCCCAGCATTTT. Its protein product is CSASRGPELWPQHF.